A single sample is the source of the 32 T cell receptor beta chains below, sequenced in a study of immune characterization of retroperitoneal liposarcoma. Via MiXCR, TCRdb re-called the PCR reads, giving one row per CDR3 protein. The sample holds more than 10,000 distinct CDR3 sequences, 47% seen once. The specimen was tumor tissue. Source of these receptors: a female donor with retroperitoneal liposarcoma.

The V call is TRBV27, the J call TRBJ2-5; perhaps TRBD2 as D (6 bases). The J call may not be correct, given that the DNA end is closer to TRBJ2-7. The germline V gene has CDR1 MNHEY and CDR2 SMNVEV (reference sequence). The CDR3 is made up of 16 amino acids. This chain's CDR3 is CASSLGGLLSTYEQYF. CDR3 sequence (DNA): TGTGCCAGCAGTCTCGGGGGACTTTTATCTACCTACGAGCAGTACTTC.

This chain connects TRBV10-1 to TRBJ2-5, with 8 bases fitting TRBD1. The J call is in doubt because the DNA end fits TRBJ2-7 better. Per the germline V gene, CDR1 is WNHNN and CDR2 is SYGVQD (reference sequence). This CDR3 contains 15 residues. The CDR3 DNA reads TGCGCCAGCAGAGACCGGGACAGGCTAGCCTACGAGCAGTACGTC. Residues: CASRDRDRLAYEQYV.

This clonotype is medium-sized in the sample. In nucleotides, the CDR3 is TGTGCCAGCAGCCAGAGAGCGGGAGTCGTGGGTCGGTTCTTC. This sequence encodes CASSQRAGVVGRFF. The chain couples TRBV6-1 to TRBJ2-1; TRBD2 agrees at 8 bases. The V segment lost 6 bases and the J segment 15 bases; nucleotides outside the gene matches: 16. In germline, CDR1 is MNHNS, CDR2 SASEGT. The CDR3 has 14 amino acids.

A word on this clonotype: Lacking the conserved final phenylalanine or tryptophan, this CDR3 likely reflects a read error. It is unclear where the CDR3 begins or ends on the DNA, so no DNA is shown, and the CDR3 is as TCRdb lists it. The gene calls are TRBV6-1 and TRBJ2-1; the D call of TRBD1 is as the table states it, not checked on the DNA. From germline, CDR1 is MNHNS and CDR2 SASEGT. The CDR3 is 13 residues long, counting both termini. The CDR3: CASSSQLGQAGTC.

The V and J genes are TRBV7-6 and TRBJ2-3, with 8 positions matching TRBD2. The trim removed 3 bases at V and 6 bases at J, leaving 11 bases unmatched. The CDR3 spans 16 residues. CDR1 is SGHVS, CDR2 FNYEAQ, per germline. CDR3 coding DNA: TGTGCCAGCAGCTTCGACGAGCGGGAGCCGGCCGATACGCAGTATTTT. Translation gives CASSFDEREPADTQYF.

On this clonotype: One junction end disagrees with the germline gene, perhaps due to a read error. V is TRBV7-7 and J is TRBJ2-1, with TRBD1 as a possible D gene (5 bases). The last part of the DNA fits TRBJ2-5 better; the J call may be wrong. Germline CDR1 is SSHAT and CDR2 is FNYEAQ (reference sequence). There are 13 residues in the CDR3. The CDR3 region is CASSLGQGETQYF. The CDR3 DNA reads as TGTGCTAGCAGCTTAGGTCAGGGAGAGACCCAGTACTTC.

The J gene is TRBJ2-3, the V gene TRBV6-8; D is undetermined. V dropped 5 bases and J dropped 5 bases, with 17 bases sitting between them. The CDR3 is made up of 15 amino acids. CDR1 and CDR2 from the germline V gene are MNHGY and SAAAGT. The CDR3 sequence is CASSNQAPSRDTQYF. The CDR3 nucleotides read TGTGCCAGCAGTAATCAAGCACCTTCGAGAGATACGCAGTATTTT.

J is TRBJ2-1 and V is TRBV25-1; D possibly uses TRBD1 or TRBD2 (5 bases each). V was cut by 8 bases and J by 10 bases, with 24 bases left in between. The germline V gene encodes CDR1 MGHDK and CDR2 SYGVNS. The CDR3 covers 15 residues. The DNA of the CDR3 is TGTGCCAGCGGCTCGACAACGGGGCCACTCTACGAGCAGTTCTTC. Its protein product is CASGSTTGPLYEQFF.

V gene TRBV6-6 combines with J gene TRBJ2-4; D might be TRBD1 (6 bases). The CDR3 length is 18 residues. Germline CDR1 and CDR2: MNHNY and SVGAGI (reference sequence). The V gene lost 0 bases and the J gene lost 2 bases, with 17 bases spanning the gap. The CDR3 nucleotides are TGTGCCAGCAGTTACTCGATTCAGGGGCTGTCGTCCAAAAACATTCAGTACTTC. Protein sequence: CASSYSIQGLSSKNIQYF.

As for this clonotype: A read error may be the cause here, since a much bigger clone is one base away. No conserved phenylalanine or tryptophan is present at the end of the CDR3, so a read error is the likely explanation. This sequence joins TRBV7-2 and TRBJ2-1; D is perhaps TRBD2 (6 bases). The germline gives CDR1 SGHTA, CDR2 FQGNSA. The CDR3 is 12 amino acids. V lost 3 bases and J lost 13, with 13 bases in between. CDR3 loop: CASSFHREAQFS. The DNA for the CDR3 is TGTGCCAGCAGCTTTCATAGGGAGGCCCAGTTCTCC.

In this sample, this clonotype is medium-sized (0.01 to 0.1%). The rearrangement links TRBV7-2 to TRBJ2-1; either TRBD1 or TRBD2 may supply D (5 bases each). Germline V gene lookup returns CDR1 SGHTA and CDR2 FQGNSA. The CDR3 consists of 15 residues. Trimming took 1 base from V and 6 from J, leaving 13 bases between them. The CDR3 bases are TGTGCCAGCAGCTTAGAGAGAGGGGTAAGCAATGAGCAGTTCTTC. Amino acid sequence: CASSLERGVSNEQFF.

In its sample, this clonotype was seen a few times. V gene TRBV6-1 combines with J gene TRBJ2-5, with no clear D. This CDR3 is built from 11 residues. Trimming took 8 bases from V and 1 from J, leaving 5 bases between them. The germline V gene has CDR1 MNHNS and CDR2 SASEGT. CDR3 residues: CASGIQETQYF. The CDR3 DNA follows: TGTGCCAGCGGGATCCAAGAGACCCAGTACTTC.

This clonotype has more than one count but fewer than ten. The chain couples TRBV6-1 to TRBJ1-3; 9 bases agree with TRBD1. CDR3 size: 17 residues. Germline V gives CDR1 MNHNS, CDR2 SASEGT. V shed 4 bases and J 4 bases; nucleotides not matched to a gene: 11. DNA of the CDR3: TGTGCCAGCAGTGGGGGTTTGACAGGGGGAACGGGAAACACCATATATTTT. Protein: CASSGGLTGGTGNTIYF.

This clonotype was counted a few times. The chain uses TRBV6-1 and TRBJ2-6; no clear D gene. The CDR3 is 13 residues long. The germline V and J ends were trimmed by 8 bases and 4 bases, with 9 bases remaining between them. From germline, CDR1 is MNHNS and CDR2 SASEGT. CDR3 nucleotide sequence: TGTGCCAGCGCCCAGGAGGGGGCCAACGTCCTGACTTTC. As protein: CASAQEGANVLTF.

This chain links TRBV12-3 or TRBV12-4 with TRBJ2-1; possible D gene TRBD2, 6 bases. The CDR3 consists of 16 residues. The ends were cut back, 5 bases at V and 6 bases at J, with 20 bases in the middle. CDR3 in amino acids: CASSPSDFAGINEQFF. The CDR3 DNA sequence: TGTGCCAGCAGTCCCTCGGACTTTGCGGGAATCAATGAGCAGTTCTTC.

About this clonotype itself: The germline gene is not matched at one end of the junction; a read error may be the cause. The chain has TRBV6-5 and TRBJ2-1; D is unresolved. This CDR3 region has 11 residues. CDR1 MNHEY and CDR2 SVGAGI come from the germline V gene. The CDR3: CGSRRYNEQFF. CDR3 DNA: TGCGGCAGCAGACGATACAATGAGCAGTTCTTC.

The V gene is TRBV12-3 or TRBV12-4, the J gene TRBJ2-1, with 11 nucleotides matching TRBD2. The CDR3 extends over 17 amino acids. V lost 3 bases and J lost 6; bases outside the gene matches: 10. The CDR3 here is CASSLGLYSGGANEQFF. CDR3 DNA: TGTGCCAGCAGTTTGGGCCTATATAGCGGGGGGGCCAATGAGCAGTTCTTC.

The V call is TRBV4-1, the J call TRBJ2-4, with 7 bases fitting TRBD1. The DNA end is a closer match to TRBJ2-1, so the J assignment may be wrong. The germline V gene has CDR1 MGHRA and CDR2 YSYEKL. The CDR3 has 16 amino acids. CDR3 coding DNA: TGCGCCAGCAGCCAGCAGGGGGAGAAATACTACAATGAGCAGTTCTTC. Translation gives CASSQQGEKYYNEQFF.

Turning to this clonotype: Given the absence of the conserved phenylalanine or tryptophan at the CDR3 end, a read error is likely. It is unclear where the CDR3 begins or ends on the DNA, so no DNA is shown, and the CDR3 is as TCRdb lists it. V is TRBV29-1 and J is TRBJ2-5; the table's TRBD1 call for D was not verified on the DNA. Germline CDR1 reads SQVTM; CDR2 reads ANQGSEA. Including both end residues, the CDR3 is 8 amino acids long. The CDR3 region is CSVVCPST.

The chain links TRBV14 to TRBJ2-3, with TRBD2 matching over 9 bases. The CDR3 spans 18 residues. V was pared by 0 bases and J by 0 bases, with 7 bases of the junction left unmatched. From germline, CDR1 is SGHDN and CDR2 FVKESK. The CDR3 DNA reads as TGTGCCAGCAGCCAAGATCCTAGCGGGACCCGTAGCACAGATACGCAGTATTTT. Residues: CASSQDPSGTRSTDTQYF.

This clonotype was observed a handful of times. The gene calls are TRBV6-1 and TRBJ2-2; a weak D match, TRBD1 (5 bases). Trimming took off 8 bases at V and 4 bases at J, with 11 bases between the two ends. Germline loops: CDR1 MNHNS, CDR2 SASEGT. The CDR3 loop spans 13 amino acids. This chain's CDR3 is CASGAGITGELFF. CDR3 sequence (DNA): TGTGCCAGCGGGGCAGGGATCACCGGGGAGCTGTTTTTT.

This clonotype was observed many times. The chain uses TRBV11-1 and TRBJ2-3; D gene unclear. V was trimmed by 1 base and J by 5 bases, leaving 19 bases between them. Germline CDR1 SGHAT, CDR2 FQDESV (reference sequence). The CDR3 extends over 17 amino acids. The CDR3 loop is CASSLGTASGLGDTQYF. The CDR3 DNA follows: TGTGCCAGCAGCTTAGGTACTGCGTCAGGATTGGGAGATACGCAGTATTTT.

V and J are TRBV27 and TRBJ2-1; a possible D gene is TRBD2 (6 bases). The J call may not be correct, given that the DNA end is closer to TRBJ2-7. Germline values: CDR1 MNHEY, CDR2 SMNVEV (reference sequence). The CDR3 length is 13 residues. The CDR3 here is CASRTTGWNEQYF. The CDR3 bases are TGTGCCAGCCGGACTACTGGCTGGAACGAGCAGTACTTC.

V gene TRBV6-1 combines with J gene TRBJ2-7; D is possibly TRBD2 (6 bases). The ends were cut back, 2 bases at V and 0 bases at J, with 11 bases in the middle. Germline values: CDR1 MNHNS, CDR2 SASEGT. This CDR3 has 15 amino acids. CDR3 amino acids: CASSESSGRSYEQYF. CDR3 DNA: TGTGCCAGCAGTGAAAGTAGCGGCCGCTCCTACGAGCAGTACTTC.

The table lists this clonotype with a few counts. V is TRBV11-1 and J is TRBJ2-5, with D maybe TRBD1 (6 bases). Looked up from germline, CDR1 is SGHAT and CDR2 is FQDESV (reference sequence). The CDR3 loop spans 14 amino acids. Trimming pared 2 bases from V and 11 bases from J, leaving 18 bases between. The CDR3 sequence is CASSLFWGRGEQYF. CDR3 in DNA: TGTGCCAGCAGCTTATTTTGGGGGCGAGGTGAGCAGTACTTC. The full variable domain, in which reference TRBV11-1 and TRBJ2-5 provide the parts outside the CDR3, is EAEVAQSPRYKITEKSQAVAFWCDPISGHATLYWYRQILGQGPELLVQFQDESVVDDSQLPKDRFSAERLKGVDSTLKIQPAELGDSAMYLCASSLFWGRGEQYFGPGTRLLVL.

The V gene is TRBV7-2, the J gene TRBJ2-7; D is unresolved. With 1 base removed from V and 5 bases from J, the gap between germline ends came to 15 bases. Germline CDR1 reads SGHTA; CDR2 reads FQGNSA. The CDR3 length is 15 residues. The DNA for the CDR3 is TGTGCCAGCAGCTTAGATCGGCGGACCCCGGACGAGCAGTACTTC. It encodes CASSLDRRTPDEQYF.

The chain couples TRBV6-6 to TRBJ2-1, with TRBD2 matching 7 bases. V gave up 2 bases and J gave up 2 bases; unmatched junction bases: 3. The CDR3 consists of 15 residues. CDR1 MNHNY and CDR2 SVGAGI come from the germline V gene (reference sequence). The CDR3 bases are TGTGCCAGCAGTTACGTCGGGGGGACCTACAATGAGCAGTTCTTC. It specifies CASSYVGGTYNEQFF.

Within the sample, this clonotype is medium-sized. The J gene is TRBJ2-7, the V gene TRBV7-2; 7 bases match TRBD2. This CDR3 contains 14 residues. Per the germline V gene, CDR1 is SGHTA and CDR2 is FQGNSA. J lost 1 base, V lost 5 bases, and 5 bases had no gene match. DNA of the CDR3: TGTGCCAGCAGCAGACGCGGGAGTTCCTACGAGCAGTACTTC. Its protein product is CASSRRGSSYEQYF.

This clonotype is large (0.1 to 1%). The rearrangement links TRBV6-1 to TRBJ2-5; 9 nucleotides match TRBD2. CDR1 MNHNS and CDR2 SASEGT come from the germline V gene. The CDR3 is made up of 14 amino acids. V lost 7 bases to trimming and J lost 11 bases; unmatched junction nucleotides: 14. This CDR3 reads CASKVAGGDSEQYF. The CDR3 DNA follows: TGTGCCAGCAAGGTGGCGGGAGGGGATAGTGAGCAGTACTTC.

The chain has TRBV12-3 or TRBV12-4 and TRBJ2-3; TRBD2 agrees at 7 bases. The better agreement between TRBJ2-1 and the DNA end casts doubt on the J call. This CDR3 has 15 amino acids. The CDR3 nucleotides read TGTGCCAGCAGTTTTGCCCTAGCGGAACAAGAGACCCAGTTCTTC. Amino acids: CASSFALAEQETQFF.

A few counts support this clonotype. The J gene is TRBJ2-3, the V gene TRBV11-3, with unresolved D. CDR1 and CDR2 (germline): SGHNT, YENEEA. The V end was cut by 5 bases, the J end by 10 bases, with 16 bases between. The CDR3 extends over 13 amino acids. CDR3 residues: CASSNKVMNAQYF. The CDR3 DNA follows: TGTGCCAGCAGCAACAAGGTTATGAACGCGCAGTATTTT.

CDR3 residues: CASTPTSSDTQYF. The CDR3 region has the DNA TGTGCCAGCACCCCGACTAGCTCAGATACGCAGTATTTT. J is TRBJ2-3 and V is TRBV27; the match to TRBD2 covers 7 bases. CDR1 is MNHEY and CDR2 is SMNVEV in the germline V gene (reference sequence). The junction had 5 bases not matched to a gene; V was cut back by 7 bases and J by 4 bases. The CDR3 spans 13 residues.